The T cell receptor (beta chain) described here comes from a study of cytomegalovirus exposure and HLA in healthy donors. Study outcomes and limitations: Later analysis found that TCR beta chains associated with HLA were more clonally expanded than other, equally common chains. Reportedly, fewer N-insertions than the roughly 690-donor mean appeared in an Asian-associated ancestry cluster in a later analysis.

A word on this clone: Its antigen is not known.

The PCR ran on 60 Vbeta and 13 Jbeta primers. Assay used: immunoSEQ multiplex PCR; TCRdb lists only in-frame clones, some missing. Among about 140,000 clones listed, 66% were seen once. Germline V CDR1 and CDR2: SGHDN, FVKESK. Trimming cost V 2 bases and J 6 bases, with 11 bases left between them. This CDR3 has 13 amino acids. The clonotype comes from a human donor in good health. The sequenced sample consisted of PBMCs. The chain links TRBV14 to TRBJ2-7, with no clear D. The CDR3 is CASSQSRRGEQYF. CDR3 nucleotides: TGTGCCAGCAGCCAATCGCGAAGAGGCGAGCAGTACTTC.